The rows below give T cell receptor beta chains drawn from one sample of a study of cytomegalovirus exposure and HLA in healthy donors. Using immunoSEQ multiplex PCR, the repertoire was profiled, and TCRdb retains in-frame clones only, with some absent. This repertoire shows tens of thousands of clones, around 77% found once; its top ten account for roughly 3.7%. Sequencing used PBMCs. These receptors were collected from a man younger than 40 in good health and CMV-seronegative. Each CDR3 is given with its conserved first and last residue. Each record gives: J gene, V gene, CDR3 protein.

J gene: TRBJ2-3
V gene: TRBV5-1
CDR3 protein: CASSVDRSTDTQYF

J gene: TRBJ1-2
V gene: TRBV6-1
CDR3 protein: CASSRTGGQGYTF

J gene: TRBJ1-2
V gene: TRBV5-8
CDR3 protein: CASSTPGTAVTTF

J gene: TRBJ2-3
V gene: TRBV28
CDR3 protein: CASSTLIGSGKEADTQYF

J gene: TRBJ2-1
V gene: TRBV6-1
CDR3 protein: CASSEPLAGEGNEQFF

J gene: .
V gene: TRBV19
CDR3 protein: CASSMSTNEQYF

J gene: TRBJ2-5
V gene: TRBV11-2
CDR3 protein: CASSPLADGRETQYF

J gene: TRBJ1-5
V gene: TRBV28
CDR3 protein: CASSLGQGAFSNQPQHF

J gene: TRBJ1-3
V gene: TRBV21-1
CDR3 protein: CASYSGNTIYF

J gene: TRBJ2-1
V gene: TRBV27
CDR3 protein: CASSKTSGRTLYNEQFF

J gene: TRBJ2-1
V gene: TRBV6-1
CDR3 protein: CASNVNLGSYNEQFF